The subject of this entry is one TCR beta chain. Its antigen is unidentified. Clones were sequenced by immunoSEQ multiplex PCR, and TCRdb holds only the in-frame ones, with some missing. Among 2 million to 2.5 million clones, under 95% were seen once, and the ten largest hold approximately 0.39%. These data belong to a study of shared clonotypes between healthy human individuals. Study at large: Per donor, three plates held CD4 naive cells, three held CD4 memory, two held CD8 naive and one held CD8 memory. Overall study findings and caveats: Donor scarcity curtailed the genetic and exposure-history diversity represented herein. Shared clonotypes across all four donors exceeded non-shared ones in generation probability. Clonotypes that were shared across a few donors made up approximately 5% of naive CD4 clonotypes.

Germline V gives CDR1 SGHRS, CDR2 YFSETQ. The V segment lost 6 bases and the J segment 4 bases; nucleotides outside the gene matches: 9. The CDR3 is 14 amino acids. The source material was naive CD4+ T cells from PBMCs. The subset denotes: CD45RA+ positively selected. This chain links TRBV5-1 with TRBJ1-1, with 7 nucleotides matching TRBD1. This TCR was recovered from a man aged 18 to 29 in good health. Some clones in this sample may be carry-over from other donors' samples. CDR3 sequence reads: CASTETGMGTEAFF. CDR3 coding DNA: TGCGCCAGCACCGAGACAGGGATGGGCACTGAAGCTTTCTTT.